The T cell receptor beta chain under discussion was sequenced for a study of blood T cell repertoires in COVID-19. Either two negative PCRs, clearance, or symptom resolution qualified Cohort 3 donors as recovered. Original methodology: Scientists estimated how many nucleated cells there were by amplifying reference gene primers. Method: immunoSEQ multiplex PCR; TCRdb's copy keeps in-frame clones and lacks some. For V, J and clone size, that table is used; D and trimming come from the DNA. The data show about 400,000 clones, roughly 90% seen once. The CDR3 has 14 amino acids. With 6 bases removed from V and 3 bases from J, the gap between germline ends came to 14 bases. Germline loops: CDR1 MNHNY, CDR2 SVGAGI (reference sequence).

This sequence joins TRBV6-6 and TRBJ1-1, with D possibly TRBD1 on 5 matching bases. This sequence originates from a young woman who had recovered from COVID-19. Sequenced input: PBMCs or T cells enriched from blood (not recorded which). CDR3 in DNA: TGTGCCAGCAGCCCCAGGGAGGAGGACACTGAAGCTTTCTTT. The encoded protein is CASSPREEDTEAFF.